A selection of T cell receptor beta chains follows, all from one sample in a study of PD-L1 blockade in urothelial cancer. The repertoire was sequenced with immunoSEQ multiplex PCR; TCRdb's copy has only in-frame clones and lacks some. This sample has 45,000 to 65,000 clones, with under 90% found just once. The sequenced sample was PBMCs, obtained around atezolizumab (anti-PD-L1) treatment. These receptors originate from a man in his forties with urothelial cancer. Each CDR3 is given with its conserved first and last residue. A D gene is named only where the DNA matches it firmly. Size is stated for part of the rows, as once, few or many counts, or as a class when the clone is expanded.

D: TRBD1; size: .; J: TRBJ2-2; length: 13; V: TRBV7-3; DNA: TGTGCCAGCAGCGTACAGGGGGTGGGGGAGCTGTTTTTT; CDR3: CASSVQGVGELFF
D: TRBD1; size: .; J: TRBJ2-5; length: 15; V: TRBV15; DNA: TGTGCCACCAGCACCCCGGACAGGGGCGGGGAGACCCAGTACTTC; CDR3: CATSTPDRGGETQYF
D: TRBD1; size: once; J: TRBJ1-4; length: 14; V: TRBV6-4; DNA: TGTGCCAGCAACGTGGACAGGGAGGTCGAAAAACTGTTTTTT; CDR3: CASNVDREVEKLFF
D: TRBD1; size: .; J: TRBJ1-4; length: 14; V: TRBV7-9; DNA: TGTGCCAGCAGCTCAAGGACAGGGCGGGAAAAACTGTTTTTT; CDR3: CASSSRTGREKLFF
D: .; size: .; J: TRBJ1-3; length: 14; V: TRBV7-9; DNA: TGTGCCAGCAGTTTGCCCGCAGATGGAAACACCATATATTTT; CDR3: CASSLPADGNTIYF
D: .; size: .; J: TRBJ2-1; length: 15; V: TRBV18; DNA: TGTGCCAGCTCCATTAGCGGAACTTCCTACAATGAGCAGTTCTTC; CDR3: CASSISGTSYNEQFF
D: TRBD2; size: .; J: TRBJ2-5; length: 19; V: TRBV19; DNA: TGTGCCAGTAGTACCTACACGGGACTAGCGGGAGGAGCACAAGAGACCCAGTACTTC; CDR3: CASSTYTGLAGGAQETQYF
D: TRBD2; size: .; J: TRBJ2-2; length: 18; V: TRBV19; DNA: TGTGCCAGTAGTGGACTTACGCCCACTAGCGGGAACACCGGGGAGCTGTTTTTT; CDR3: CASSGLTPTSGNTGELFF
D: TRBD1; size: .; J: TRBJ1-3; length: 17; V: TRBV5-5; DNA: TGTGCCAGCAGTCGGGGGACAGTTGACTTTTCTGGAAACACCATATATTTT; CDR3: CASSRGTVDFSGNTIYF
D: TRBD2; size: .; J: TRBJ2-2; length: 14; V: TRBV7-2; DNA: TGTGCCAGCAGCCTAGGACTAGCCCCAGGGGAGCTGTTTTTT; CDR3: CASSLGLAPGELFF
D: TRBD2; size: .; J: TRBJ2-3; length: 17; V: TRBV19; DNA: TGTGCCAGTGGGAGAGGGGGACTAGCGGCTATCACAGATACGCAGTATTTT; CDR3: CASGRGGLAAITDTQYF
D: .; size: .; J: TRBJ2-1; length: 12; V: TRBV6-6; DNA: TGTGCCAGCAGTTACCACATCAATGAGCAGTTCTTC; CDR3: CASSYHINEQFF
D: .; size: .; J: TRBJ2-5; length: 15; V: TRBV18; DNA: TGTGCCAGCTCACCTGTCCAGGAATCAATAGAGACCCAGTACTTC; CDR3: CASSPVQESIETQYF
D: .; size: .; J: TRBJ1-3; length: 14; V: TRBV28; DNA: TGTGCCAGCAGTTCGCACAGCTCTGGAAACACCATATATTTT; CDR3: CASSSHSSGNTIYF
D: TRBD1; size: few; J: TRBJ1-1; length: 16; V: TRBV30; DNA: TGTGCCTGGAGTGTGCCCCTTGGACAGGGGAACACTGAAGCTTTCTTT; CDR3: CAWSVPLGQGNTEAFF
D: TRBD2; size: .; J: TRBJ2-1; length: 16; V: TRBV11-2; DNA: TGTGCCAGCAGCTTAAGTAACGGGAGGGTATCCAATGAGCAGTTCTTC; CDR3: CASSLSNGRVSNEQFF
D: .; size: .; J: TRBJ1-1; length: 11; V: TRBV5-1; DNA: TGCGCCAGCAGCTGGGGGGCTGAAGCTTTCTTT; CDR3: CASSWGAEAFF
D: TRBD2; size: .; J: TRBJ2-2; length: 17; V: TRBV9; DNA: TGTGCCAGCAGCGTAGTCTCAGCGGGGATGAACACCGGGGAGCTGTTTTTT; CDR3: CASSVVSAGMNTGELFF
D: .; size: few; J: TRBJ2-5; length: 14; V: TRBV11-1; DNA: TGTGCCAGCAGCCTTGAGGGAGGCCGAGAGACCCAGTACTTC; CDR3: CASSLEGGRETQYF
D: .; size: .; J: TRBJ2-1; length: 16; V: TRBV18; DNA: TGTGCCAGCTCACCACTCAGCGCGTCGTCCTACAATGAGCAGTTCTTC; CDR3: CASSPLSASSYNEQFF
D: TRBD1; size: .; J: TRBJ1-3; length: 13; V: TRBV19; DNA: TGTGCCAGTAGTGCGGGGACAGGGGTCACCATATATTTT; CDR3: CASSAGTGVTIYF
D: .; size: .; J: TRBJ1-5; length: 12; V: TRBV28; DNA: TGTGCCAGCAGCTGGGAGGGTCAGCCCCAGCATTTT; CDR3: CASSWEGQPQHF
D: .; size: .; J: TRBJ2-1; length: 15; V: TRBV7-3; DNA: TGTGCCAGCAGCTTATCTGACAGGACTGGGAATGAGCAGTTCTTC; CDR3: CASSLSDRTGNEQFF
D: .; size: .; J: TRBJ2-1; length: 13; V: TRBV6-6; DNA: TGTGCCAGCAGTTCGGGGAGGTCCCTTGAGCAGTTCTTC; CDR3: CASSSGRSLEQFF
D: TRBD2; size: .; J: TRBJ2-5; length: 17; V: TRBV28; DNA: TGTGCCAGCAGCCCGTACCTCCTAGCGGGAGGATCGGAGACCCAGTACTTC; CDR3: CASSPYLLAGGSETQYF
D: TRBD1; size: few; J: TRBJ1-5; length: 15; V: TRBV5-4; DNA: TGTGCCAGCAGCGCCGACAGGGACGTAGGTCAGCCCCAGCATTTT; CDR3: CASSADRDVGQPQHF
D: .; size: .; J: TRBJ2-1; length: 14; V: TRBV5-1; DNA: TGCGCCAGCCGCGTCCGCGCGGGATACAATGAGCAGTTCTTC; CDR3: CASRVRAGYNEQFF
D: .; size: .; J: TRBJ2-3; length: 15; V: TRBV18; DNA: TGTGCCAGCTCACCCTCGATGGGCCAAACAGATACGCAGTATTTT; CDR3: CASSPSMGQTDTQYF
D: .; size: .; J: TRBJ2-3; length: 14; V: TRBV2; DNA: TGTGCCAGCACGCGGGTTAGGGCTACGGATACGCAGTATTTT; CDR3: CASTRVRATDTQYF
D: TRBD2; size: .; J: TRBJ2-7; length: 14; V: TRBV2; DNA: TGTGCCAGCAGTCGACTAGCTAGGTCCTACGAGCAGTACTTC; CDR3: CASSRLARSYEQYF
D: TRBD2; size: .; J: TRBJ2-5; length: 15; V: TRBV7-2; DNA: TGTGCCAGCAGCCCCCAAGCGGGAGGGCCGGAGACCCAGTACTTC; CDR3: CASSPQAGGPETQYF
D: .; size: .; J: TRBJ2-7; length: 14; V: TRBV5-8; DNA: TGTGCCAGCAGTTTGTGGCAGGGCGGCTACGAGCAGTACTTC; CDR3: CASSLWQGGYEQYF
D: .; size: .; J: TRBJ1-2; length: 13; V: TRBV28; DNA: TGTGCCAGCAGGACACGGGAGAAAGGTGGCTACACCTTC; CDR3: CASRTREKGGYTF
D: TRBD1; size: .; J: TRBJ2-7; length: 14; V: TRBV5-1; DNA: TGCGCCAGCAGCTCGGGACAGGGCCTATACGAGCAGTACTTC; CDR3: CASSSGQGLYEQYF
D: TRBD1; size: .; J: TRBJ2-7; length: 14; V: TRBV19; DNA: TGTGCCAGTACCGGGACAGTTGGTAAGGACGAGCAGTACTTC; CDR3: CASTGTVGKDEQYF
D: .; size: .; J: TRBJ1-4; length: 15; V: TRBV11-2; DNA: TGTGCCAGCAGCCTCGACCCGAGAGGGCGTGAAAAACTGTTTTTT; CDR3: CASSLDPRGREKLFF
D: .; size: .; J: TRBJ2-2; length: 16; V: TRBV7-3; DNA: TGTGCCAGCAGCTTAACTGGGTACAGTTACACCGGGGAGCTGTTTTTT; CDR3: CASSLTGYSYTGELFF
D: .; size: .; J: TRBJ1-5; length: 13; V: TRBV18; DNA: TGTGCCAGCTCACCTGCACCCACGGAGCCCCAGCATTTT; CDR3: CASSPAPTEPQHF
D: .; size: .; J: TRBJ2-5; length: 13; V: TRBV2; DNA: TGTGCCAGCAACCCCCCCCTACAAGAGACCCAGTACTTC; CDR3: CASNPPLQETQYF
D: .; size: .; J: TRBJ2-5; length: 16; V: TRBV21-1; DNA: TGTGCCAGCAGCAGAAGGACTAGCGGAATCCAAGAGACCCAGTACTTC; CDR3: CASSRRTSGIQETQYF
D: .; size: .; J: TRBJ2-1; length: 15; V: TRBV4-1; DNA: TGCGCCAGCAGCCAAGATCTGGGGCCGCACAATGAGCAGTTCTTC; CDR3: CASSQDLGPHNEQFF
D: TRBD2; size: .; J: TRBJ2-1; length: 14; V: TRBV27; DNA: TGTGCCAGCAAGTTAGACAGCGGGGTCAATGAGCAGTTCTTC; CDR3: CASKLDSGVNEQFF
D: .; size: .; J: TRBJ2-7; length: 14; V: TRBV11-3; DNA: TGTGCCAGCAGCTTAGACGGTATCTCCTACGAGCAGTACTTC; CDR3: CASSLDGISYEQYF
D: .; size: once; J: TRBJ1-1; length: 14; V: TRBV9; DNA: TGTGCCAGCAGCGTGGGGGCGGCCAACACTGAAGCTTTCTTT; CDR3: CASSVGAANTEAFF
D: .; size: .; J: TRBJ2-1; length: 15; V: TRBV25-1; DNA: TGTGCCAGCAGTGACGGAGGGCGGTCCTACAATGAGCAGTTCTTC; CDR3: CASSDGGRSYNEQFF
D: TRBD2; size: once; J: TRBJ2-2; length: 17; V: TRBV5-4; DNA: TGTGCCAGCAGCTTTCTTAGCGGGAGGGTGGTCACCGGGGAGCTGTTTTTT; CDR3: CASSFLSGRVVTGELFF
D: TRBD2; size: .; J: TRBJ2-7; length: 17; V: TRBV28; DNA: TGTGCCAGCAGTTCCCGGACTAGCGGGAGGGGGTTGTACGAGCAGTACTTC; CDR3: CASSSRTSGRGLYEQYF
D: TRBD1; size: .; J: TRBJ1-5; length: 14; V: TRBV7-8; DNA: TGTGCCAGCAGCTTAGAAGGGGGCGCTCAGCCCCAGCATTTT; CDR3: CASSLEGGAQPQHF
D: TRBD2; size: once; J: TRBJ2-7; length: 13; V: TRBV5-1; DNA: TGCGCCAGCAGATCTAGCGGGTCCTACGAGCAGTACTTC; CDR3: CASRSSGSYEQYF
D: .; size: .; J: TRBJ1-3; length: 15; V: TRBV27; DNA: TGTGCCAGCAGTTTATTAGGGGTGGGAGGAAACACCATATATTTT; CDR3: CASSLLGVGGNTIYF
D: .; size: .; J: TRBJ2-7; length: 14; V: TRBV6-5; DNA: TGTGCCAGCACCCAGGACACGGTATCCTACGAGCAGTACTTC; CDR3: CASTQDTVSYEQYF
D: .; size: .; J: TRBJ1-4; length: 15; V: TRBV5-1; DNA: TGCGCCAGCAGCTTGGGAATACAGTCTAATGAAAAACTGTTTTTT; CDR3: CASSLGIQSNEKLFF
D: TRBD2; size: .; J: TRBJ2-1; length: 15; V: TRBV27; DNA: TGTGCCAGCAGTCCCCGGGTTAGCGGGGACCAAGAGCAGTTCTTC; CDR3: CASSPRVSGDQEQFF
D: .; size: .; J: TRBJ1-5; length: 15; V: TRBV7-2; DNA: TGTGCCAGCAGCCCGCCTACTTCGAGCAATCAGCCCCAGCATTTT; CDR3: CASSPPTSSNQPQHF
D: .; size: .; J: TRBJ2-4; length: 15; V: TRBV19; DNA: TGTGCCAGTAGTTCCGGGACAAACCTAAAAAACATTCAGTACTTC; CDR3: CASSSGTNLKNIQYF
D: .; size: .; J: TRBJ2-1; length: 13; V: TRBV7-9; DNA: TGTGCCAGCAGCCCGGACTACTACAATGAGCAGTTCTTC; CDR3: CASSPDYYNEQFF
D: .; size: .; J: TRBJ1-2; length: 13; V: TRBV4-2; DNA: TGTGCCAGCAGCCAAGACAGGGGAGCTGGCTACACCTTC; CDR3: CASSQDRGAGYTF
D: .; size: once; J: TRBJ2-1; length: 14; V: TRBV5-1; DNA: TGCGCCAGCAGCCCTGGGGCCCCACCGAATGAGCAGTTCTTC; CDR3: CASSPGAPPNEQFF
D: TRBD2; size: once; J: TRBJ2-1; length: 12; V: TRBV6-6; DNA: TGTGCCAGCAGTGACCCCGGGACTAGCGGTCTCTTC; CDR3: CASSDPGTSGLF
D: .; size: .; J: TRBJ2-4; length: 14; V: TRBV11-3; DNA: TGTGCCAGCAGCCCCCCAGGGACCAAAAACATTCAGTACTTC; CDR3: CASSPPGTKNIQYF